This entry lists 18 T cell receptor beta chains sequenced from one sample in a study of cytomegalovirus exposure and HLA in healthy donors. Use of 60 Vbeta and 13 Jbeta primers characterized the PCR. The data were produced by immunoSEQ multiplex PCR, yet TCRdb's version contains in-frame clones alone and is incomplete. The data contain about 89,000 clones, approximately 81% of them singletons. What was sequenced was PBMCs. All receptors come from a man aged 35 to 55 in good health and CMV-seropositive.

The DNA for the CDR3 is TGCGCCAGCAGCTTGGTCGTCAGCGGGAACACCGGGGAGCTGTTTTTT. Its protein is CASSLVVSGNTGELFF. The chain is built from TRBV5-1 and TRBJ2-2, with D maybe TRBD2 (5 bases). The V gene's germline CDR1 is SGHRS and CDR2 YFSETQ. V lost 0 bases and J lost 1, with 10 bases in between. The CDR3 length is 16 residues.

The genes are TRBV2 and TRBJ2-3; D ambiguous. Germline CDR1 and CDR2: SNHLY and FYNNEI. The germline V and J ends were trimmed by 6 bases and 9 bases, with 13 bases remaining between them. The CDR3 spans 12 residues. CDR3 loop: CASSPRFLTQYF. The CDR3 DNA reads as TGTGCCAGCAGCCCCCGGTTTTTAACGCAGTATTTT.

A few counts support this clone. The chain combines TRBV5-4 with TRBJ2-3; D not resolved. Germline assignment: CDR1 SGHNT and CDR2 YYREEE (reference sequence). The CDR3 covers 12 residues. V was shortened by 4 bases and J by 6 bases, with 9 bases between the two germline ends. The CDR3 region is CASSTYGDTQYF. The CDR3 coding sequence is TGTGCCAGCAGCACCTACGGGGATACGCAGTATTTT.

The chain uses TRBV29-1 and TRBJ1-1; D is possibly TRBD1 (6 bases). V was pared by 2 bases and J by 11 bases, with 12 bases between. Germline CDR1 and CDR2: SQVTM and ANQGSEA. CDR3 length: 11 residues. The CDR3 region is CSVESRGGAFF. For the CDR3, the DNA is TGCAGCGTTGAATCAAGGGGGGGCGCTTTCTTT.

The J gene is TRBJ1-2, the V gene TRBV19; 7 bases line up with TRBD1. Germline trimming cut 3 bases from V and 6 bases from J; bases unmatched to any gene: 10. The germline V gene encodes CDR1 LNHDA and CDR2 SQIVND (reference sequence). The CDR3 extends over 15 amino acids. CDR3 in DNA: TGTGCCAGTAGTATGGCCGGGGACAGACGGAATGGCTACACCTTC. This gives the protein CASSMAGDRRNGYTF.

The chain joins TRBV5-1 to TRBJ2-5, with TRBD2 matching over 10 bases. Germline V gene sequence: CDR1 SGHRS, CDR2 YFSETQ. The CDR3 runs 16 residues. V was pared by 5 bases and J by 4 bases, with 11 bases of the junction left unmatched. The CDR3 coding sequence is TGCGCCAGCAGGGAACCTAGCGGGGGCCTGGCAGAGACCCAGTACTTC. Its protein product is CASREPSGGLAETQYF.

The CDR3 here is CASKGQGNSPLHF. CDR3 nucleotide sequence: TGTGCCAGCAAGGGACAGGGTAATTCACCCCTCCACTTT. The chain carries TRBV2 and TRBJ1-6; TRBD1 agrees at 9 bases. CDR3 length equals 13 residues. Germline values: CDR1 SNHLY, CDR2 FYNNEI. The ends lost 7 bases at V and 6 bases at J; junction bases unmatched: 1.

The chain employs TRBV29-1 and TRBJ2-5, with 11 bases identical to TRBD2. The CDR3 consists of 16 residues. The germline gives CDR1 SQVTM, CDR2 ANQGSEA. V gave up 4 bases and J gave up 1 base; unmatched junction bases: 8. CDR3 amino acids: CSVGLGLAGGQETQYF. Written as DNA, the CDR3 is TGCAGCGTTGGTCTAGGGCTAGCGGGGGGCCAAGAGACCCAGTACTTC. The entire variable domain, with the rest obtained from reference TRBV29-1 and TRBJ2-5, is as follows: SAVISQKPSRDICQRGTSLTIQCQVDSQVTMMFWYRQQPGQSLTLIATANQGSEATYESGFVIDKFPISRPNLTFSTLTVSNMSPEDSSIYLCSVGLGLAGGQETQYFGPGTRLLVL.

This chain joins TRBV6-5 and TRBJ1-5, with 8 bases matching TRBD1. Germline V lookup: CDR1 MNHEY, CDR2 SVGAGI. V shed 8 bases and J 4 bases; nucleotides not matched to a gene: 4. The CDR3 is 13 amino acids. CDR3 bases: TGTGCCAGCGGGGACAGGCGAAATCAGCCCCAGCATTTT. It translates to CASGDRRNQPQHF.

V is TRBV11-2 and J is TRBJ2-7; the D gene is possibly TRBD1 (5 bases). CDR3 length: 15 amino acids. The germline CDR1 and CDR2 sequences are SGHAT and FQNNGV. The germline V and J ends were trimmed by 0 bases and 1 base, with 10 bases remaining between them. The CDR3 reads CASSLDLTGSYEQYF. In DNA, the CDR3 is TGTGCCAGCAGCTTAGATCTTACAGGTTCCTACGAGCAGTACTTC.

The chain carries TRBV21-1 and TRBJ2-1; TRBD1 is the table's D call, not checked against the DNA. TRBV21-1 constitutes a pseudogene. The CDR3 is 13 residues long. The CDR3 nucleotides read TGTGCCAGCATCACAGGGGCGTACAATGAGCAGTTCTTC. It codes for CASITGAYNEQFF.

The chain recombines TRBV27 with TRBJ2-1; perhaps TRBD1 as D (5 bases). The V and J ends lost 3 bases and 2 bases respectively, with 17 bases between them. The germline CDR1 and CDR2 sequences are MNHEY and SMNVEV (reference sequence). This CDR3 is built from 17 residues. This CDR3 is CASSFRHQGRAYNEQFF. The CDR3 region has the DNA TGTGCCAGCAGTTTCCGACACCAGGGCAGGGCCTACAATGAGCAGTTCTTC.

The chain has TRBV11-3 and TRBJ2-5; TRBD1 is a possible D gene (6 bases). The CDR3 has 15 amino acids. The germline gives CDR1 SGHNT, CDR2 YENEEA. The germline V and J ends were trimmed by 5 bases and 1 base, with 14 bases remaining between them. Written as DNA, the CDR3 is TGTGCCAGCAGCCAGGGGTTAGCAGGCCAAGAGACCCAGTACTTC. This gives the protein CASSQGLAGQETQYF.

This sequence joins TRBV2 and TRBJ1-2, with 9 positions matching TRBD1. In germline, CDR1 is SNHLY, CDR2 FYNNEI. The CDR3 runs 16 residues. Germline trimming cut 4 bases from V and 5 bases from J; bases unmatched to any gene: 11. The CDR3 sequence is CASSVADRGERYGYTF. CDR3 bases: TGTGCCAGCAGTGTGGCAGACAGGGGGGAAAGGTATGGCTACACCTTC. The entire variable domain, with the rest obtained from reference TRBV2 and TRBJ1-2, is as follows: EPEVTQTPSHQVTQMGQEVILRCVPISNHLYFYWYRQILGQKVEFLVSFYNNEISEKSEIFDDQFSVERPDGSNFTLKIRSTKLEDSAMYFCASSVADRGERYGYTFGSGTRLTVV.

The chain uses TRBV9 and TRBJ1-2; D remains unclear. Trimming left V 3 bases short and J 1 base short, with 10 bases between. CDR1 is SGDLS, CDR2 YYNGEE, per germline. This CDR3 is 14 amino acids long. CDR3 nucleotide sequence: TGTGCCAGCAGCGGCGGCGCAGATAACTATGGCTACACCTTC. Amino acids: CASSGGADNYGYTF.

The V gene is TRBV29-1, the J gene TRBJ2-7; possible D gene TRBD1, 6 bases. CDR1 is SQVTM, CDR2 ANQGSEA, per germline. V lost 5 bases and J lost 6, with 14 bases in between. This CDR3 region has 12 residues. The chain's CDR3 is CSVRQGPVEQYF. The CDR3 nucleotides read TGCAGCGTTCGGCAGGGGCCCGTCGAGCAGTACTTC.

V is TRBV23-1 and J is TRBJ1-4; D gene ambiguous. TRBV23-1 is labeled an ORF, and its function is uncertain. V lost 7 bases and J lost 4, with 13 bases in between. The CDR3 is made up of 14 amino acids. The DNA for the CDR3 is TGCGCCAGCATTCGGTCGCGGGTTAATGAAAAACTGTTTTTT. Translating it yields CASIRSRVNEKLFF.

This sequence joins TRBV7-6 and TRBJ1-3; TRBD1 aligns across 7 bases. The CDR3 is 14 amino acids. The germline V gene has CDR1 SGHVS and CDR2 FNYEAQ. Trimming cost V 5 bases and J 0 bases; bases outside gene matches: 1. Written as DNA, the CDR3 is TGTGCCAGCAGCAGGACAGGCTCTGGAAACACCATATATTTT. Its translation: CASSRTGSGNTIYF.